Listed here are 4 T cell receptor beta chains from one sample, sequenced in a study of cytomegalovirus exposure and HLA in healthy donors (TCRdb year 2017). Library prep was done by the immunoSEQ multiplex PCR assay. The multiplex PCR relied on a mix of 60 forward primers for TCR Vbeta segments and 13 reverse primers for TCR Jbeta segments. The clones in this table, taken by TCRdb from immuneACCESS, are in-frame only. Not every clone is retained; where verified, under half of the shortfall comes from an unresolved V gene, and the cause of the rest is unknown. Here the sample has some 90,000 clones; roughly four fifths occur a single time. About 0.53% of the sample goes to the ten largest clones. The material sequenced was PBMCs. The source is a man aged 30 to 39 in good health and CMV-seronegative.

In the case of this clone: The junction departs from the called germline gene at one end, perhaps through a read error. Additional DNA sequences in this sample encode the identical CDR3. The chain joins TRBV5-1 to TRBJ1-1; TRBD1 is a possible D gene (6 bases). This CDR3 region has 12 residues. Germline lookup yields CDR1 SGHRS and CDR2 YFSETQ. CDR3 nucleotides: TGCGCCAGCGTCGGACAGAACACCGAAGCTTTCTTT. Residues: CASVGQNTEAFF.

V usage is TRBV5-1 and J usage is TRBJ1-1, with a possible D match to TRBD1 (5 bases). The CDR3 covers 16 residues. Looked up from germline, CDR1 is SGHRS and CDR2 is YFSETQ. Trimming pared 0 bases from V and 0 bases from J, leaving 12 bases between. This CDR3 reads CASSLERGGVNTEAFF. DNA of the CDR3: TGCGCCAGCAGCTTGGAACGGGGGGGAGTGAACACTGAAGCTTTCTTT.

Concerning this clone: At one end the junction does not follow the germline gene, possibly because of a read error. The V and J genes are TRBV7-9 and TRBJ2-5; 7 bases map to TRBD1. Per the germline V gene, CDR1 is SEHNR and CDR2 is FQNEAQ (reference sequence). The CDR3 totals 14 residues. DNA for the CDR3: TGTTCCAGCAGCTCGGGACAGAAACTATTTCCCCAGTACTTC. It encodes CSSSSGQKLFPQYF.

The V gene is TRBV7-9, the J gene TRBJ1-1, with 7 bases aligning to TRBD1. Germline assignment: CDR1 SEHNR and CDR2 FQNEAQ (reference sequence). The V gene end was trimmed by 5 bases and the J gene end by 1 base; junction bases not matched to a gene: 10. This CDR3 has 16 residues. The CDR3 DNA is TGTGCCAGCAGCCCGCGGGTACAGGGGAAGAACACTGAAGCTTTCTTT. The encoded protein is CASSPRVQGKNTEAFF. Looking up the rest from reference TRBV7-9 and TRBJ1-1 gives the full variable domain: DTGVSQNPRHKITKRGQNVTFRCDPISEHNRLYWYRQTLGQGPEFLTYFQNEAQLEKSRLLSDRFSAERPKGSFSTLEIQRTEQGDSAMYLCASSPRVQGKNTEAFFGQGTRLTVV.